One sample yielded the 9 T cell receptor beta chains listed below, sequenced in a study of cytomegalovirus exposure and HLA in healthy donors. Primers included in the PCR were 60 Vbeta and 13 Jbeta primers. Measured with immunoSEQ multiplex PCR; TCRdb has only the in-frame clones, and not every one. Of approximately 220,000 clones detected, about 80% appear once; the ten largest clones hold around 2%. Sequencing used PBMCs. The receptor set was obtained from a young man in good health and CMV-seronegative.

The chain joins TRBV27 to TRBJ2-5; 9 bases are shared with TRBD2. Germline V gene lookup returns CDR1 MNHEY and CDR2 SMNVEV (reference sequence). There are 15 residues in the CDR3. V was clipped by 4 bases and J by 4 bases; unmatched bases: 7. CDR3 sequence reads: CASSSLAGVAETQYF. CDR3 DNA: TGTGCCAGCAGTTCCTTAGCGGGGGTGGCAGAGACCCAGTACTTC.

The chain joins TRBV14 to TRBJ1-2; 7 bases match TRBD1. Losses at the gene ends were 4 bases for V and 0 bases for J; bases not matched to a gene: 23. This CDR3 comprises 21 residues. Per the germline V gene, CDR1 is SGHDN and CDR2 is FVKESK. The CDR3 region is CASSLYDPGQWGNLANYGYTF. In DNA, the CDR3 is TGTGCCAGCAGCCTCTATGATCCGGGACAGTGGGGAAACCTAGCTAACTATGGCTACACCTTC.

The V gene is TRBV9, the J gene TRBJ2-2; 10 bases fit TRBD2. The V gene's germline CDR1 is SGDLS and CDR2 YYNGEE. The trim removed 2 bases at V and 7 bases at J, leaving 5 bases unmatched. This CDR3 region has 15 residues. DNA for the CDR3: TGTGCCAGCAGCGTCGTAGCGGGGGGCGGCGGGGAGCTGTTTTTT. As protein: CASSVVAGGGGELFF.

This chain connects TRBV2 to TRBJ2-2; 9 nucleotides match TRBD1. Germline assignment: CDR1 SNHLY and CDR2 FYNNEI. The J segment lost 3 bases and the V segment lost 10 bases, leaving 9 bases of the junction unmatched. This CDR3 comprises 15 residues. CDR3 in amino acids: CATNPGQGHTGELFF. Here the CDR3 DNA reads TGTGCCACCAACCCGGGACAGGGCCACACCGGGGAGCTGTTTTTT.

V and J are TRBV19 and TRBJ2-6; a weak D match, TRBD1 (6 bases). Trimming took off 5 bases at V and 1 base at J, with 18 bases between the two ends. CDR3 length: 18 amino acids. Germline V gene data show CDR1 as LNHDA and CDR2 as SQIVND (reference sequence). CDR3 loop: CASSEQGNPRSGANVLTF. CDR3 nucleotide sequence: TGTGCCAGTAGTGAGCAGGGGAATCCCCGGTCTGGGGCCAACGTCCTGACTTTC.

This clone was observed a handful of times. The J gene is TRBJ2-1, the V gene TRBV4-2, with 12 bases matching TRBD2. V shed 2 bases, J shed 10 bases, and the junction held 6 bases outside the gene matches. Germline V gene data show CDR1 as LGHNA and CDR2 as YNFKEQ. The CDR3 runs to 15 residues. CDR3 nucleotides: TGTGCCAGCAGCCAATCTCTAGCGGGGGGGGAGGAGCAGTTCTTC. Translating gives CASSQSLAGGEEQFF.

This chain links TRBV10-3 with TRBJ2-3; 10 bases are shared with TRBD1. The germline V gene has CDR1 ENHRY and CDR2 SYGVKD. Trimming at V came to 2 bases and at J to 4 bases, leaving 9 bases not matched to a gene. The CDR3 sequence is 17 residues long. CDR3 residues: CAISERTPGQGSDTQYF. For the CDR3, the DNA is TGTGCCATCAGTGAGAGGACGCCGGGACAGGGGTCAGATACGCAGTATTTT.

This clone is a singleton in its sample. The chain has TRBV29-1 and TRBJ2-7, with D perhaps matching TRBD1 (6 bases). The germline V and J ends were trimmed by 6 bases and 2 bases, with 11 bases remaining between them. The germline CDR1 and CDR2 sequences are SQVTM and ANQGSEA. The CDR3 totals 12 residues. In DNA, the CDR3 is TGCAGCGTCGGACAGTTTACCTACGAGCAGTACTTC. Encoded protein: CSVGQFTYEQYF.

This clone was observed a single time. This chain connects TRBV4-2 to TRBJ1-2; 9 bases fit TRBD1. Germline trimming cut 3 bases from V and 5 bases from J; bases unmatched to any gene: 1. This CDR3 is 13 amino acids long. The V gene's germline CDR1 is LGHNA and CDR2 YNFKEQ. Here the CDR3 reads CASSHGTGYGYTF. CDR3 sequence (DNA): TGTGCCAGCAGCCACGGGACAGGGTATGGCTACACCTTC.